This T cell receptor (beta chain) was documented in a study of Graves' ophthalmopathy and Graves' hyperthyroidism. Overall study: Untreated patients at initial diagnosis provided peripheral blood. Overall study findings and caveats: The authors also found most expanded thyroid clonotypes above 0.001 frequency in blood. Ophthalmopathy and stable hyperthyroidism were discriminated by a 13-signature model, with about 90% sensitivity and around 77% specificity.

With respect to this clonotype: Its matching antigen is unknown.

PBMCs had their origin in fresh peripheral blood (roughly 10 ml). This CDR3 is 16 amino acids long. Trimming at V came to 6 bases and at J to 1 base, leaving 9 bases not matched to a gene. RNA transcripts yielded amplified TCR beta CDR3 regions. HTBI primers served in a first-round RT-PCR, which a second-round multiplex PCR followed. TCRdb re-called the multiplex PCR reads through MiXCR, storing one row per CDR3 protein. Of approximately 210,000 distinct CDR3 sequences listed, over 25% are singletons. The sequence was obtained from a man between 45 and 60 years old with Graves' ophthalmopathy. The gene calls are TRBV12-3 or TRBV12-4 and TRBJ2-7; 10 bases align to TRBD2. Sequenced: peripheral blood. CDR3 nucleotide sequence: TGTGCCAGCAGCCCCCACGCACTAGCGGGATCCTACGAGCAGTACTTC. It translates to CASSPHALAGSYEQYF.